Following are 19 T cell receptor beta chains from one sample sequenced in a study of cytomegalovirus exposure and HLA in healthy donors. It was with 60 Vbeta and 13 Jbeta primers that the PCR ran. Libraries were prepared by immunoSEQ multiplex PCR; TCRdb keeps only in-frame clonotypes and omits some of them. The sample records around 190,000 clones, approximately 82% being singletons. Material for sequencing was PBMCs. These receptors came from a middle-aged man in good health and CMV-seropositive.

The genes are TRBV5-1 and TRBJ1-4, with 7 bases identical to TRBD1. The CDR3 is 15 amino acids. V was clipped by 1 base and J by 4 bases; unmatched bases: 4. CDR1 and CDR2 (germline): SGHRS, YFSETQ. The DNA of the CDR3 is TGCGCCAGCAGCTTGCAAGGGGGCTTTAATGAAAAACTGTTTTTT. Translating gives CASSLQGGFNEKLFF.

This clone was seen only a few times. The chain couples TRBV21-1 to TRBJ2-5; the listed D gene, TRBD1, was not tested against the DNA. TRBV21-1 is labeled a pseudogene. CDR3 length: 17 residues. Written as DNA, the CDR3 is TGTGCCAGCAGCACCCGACAGGGTACGTCAAGTCGGGAGACCCAGTACTTC. Protein product: CASSTRQGTSSRETQYF.

The J gene is TRBJ2-7, the V gene TRBV9; D is ambiguous. This CDR3 comprises 15 residues. CDR1 and CDR2 (germline): SGDLS, YYNGEE. Trimming removed 0 bases from V and 3 bases from J, with 13 bases in between. CDR3 sequence: CASSVGGSAYYEQYF. CDR3 bases: TGTGCCAGCAGCGTAGGAGGTTCCGCGTACTACGAGCAGTACTTC.

The V and J genes are TRBV7-2 and TRBJ1-2; D is unclear. Germline CDR1 SGHTA, CDR2 FQGNSA. The V end was cut by 2 bases, the J end by 6 bases, with 7 bases between. The CDR3 sequence is 12 residues long. CDR3 residues: CASSLLNNGYTF. DNA of the CDR3: TGTGCCAGCAGCTTATTAAATAATGGCTACACCTTC.

The chain is built from TRBV5-6 and TRBJ2-1; possible D gene TRBD2, 5 bases. V lost 2 bases and J lost 4, with 16 bases in between. Looked up from germline, CDR1 is SGHDT and CDR2 is YYEEEE. CDR3 size: 16 residues. The CDR3 reads CASSFWRARPYNEQFF. In nucleotides, the CDR3 is TGTGCCAGCAGCTTTTGGCGGGCCAGACCATACAATGAGCAGTTCTTC. The full variable domain, its missing parts supplied by reference TRBV5-6 and TRBJ2-1, is DAGVTQSPTHLIKTRGQQVTLRCSPKSGHDTVSWYQQALGQGPQFIFQYYEEEERQRGNFPDRFSGHQFPNYSSELNVNALLLGDSALYLCASSFWRARPYNEQFFGPGTRLTVL.

V usage is TRBV7-2 and J usage is TRBJ1-5, with TRBD1 as a possible D gene (6 bases). The CDR3 is made up of 17 amino acids. Germline-derived CDR1 and CDR2 are SGHTA and FQGNSA. The V and J ends lost 3 bases and 3 bases respectively, with 18 bases between them. The CDR3 nucleotides are TGTGCCAGCAGCTTGTTTTATCCGGGACAAGACAATCAGCCCCAGCATTTT. Encoded protein: CASSLFYPGQDNQPQHF.

The V gene is TRBV5-6, the J gene TRBJ1-2; 10 nucleotides agree with TRBD1. Trimming at V came to 3 bases and at J to 1 base, leaving 6 bases not matched to a gene. CDR1 SGHDT and CDR2 YYEEEE come from the germline V gene. CDR3 length: 16 amino acids. The CDR3 loop reads CASSYGQGGYNYGYTF. For the CDR3, the DNA is TGTGCCAGCAGCTACGGACAGGGGGGATATAACTATGGCTACACCTTC. The whole variable domain, filled in from reference TRBV5-6 and TRBJ1-2, reads DAGVTQSPTHLIKTRGQQVTLRCSPKSGHDTVSWYQQALGQGPQFIFQYYEEEERQRGNFPDRFSGHQFPNYSSELNVNALLLGDSALYLCASSYGQGGYNYGYTFGSGTRLTVV.

This chain uses TRBV5-4 with TRBJ2-7, with TRBD2 matching over 8 bases. V was pared by 4 bases and J by 3 bases, with 9 bases of the junction left unmatched. In germline, CDR1 is SGHNT, CDR2 YYREEE (reference sequence). CDR3 size: 15 residues. CDR3 protein: CASSPNAGGLYEQYF. Written as DNA, the CDR3 is TGTGCCAGCAGCCCCAATGCGGGAGGACTCTACGAGCAGTACTTC.

The chain is built from TRBV27 and TRBJ2-7; 13 nucleotides agree with TRBD2. CDR1 is MNHEY and CDR2 is SMNVEV in the germline V gene (reference sequence). V trimming: 5 bases; J trimming: 2 bases; junction bases outside the gene matches: 9. The CDR3 runs 17 residues. The CDR3 sequence: CASSPLGTSGTPYEQYF. The DNA of the CDR3 is TGTGCCAGCAGTCCGCTCGGGACTAGCGGGACCCCCTACGAGCAGTACTTC.

J is TRBJ1-4 and V is TRBV15, with 9 bases matching TRBD1. The trim removed 1 base at V and 5 bases at J, leaving 2 bases unmatched. The CDR3 length is 15 residues. Germline V gene lookup returns CDR1 LNHNV and CDR2 YYDKDF (reference sequence). CDR3 DNA: TGTGCCACCAGCAGAGGGGACAGGGAAAATGAAAAACTGTTTTTT. This translates into CATSRGDRENEKLFF.

In the case of this clone: Relative to the germline gene, one junction end is altered; a read error may explain this. The chain has TRBV11-2 and TRBJ2-5; D perhaps matches TRBD1 (7 bases). Germline CDR1 reads SGHAT; CDR2 reads FQNNGV. The CDR3 is made up of 15 amino acids. The CDR3 DNA reads TGTGCCAGCAGCAAAGGCCCAGGGGGGATAGAGACCCGGTACTTC. It encodes CASSKGPGGIETRYF.

This chain joins TRBV11-2 and TRBJ2-5; D is possibly TRBD1 (5 bases). The J call may be incorrect, as the DNA end agrees better with TRBJ2-7. The germline V gene has CDR1 SGHAT and CDR2 FQNNGV. The CDR3 totals 13 residues. The CDR3 here is CASSRGRLDEQYF. Written as DNA, the CDR3 is TGTGCCAGCAGCAGGGGTCGTCTAGACGAGCAGTACTTC.

The chain recombines TRBV9 with TRBJ2-1; tentative D call: TRBD1 (5 bases). The germline V and J ends were trimmed by 1 base and 0 bases, with 8 bases remaining between them. Germline V CDR1 and CDR2: SGDLS, YYNGEE. The CDR3 has 15 amino acids. The DNA for the CDR3 is TGTGCCAGCAGCGTACATACAGGCTCCTACAATGAGCAGTTCTTC. Protein sequence: CASSVHTGSYNEQFF. The whole variable domain, filled in from reference TRBV9 and TRBJ2-1, reads DSGVTQTPKHLITATGQRVTLRCSPRSGDLSVYWYQQSLDQGLQFLIQYYNGEERAKGNILERFSAQQFPDLHSELNLSSLELGDSALYFCASSVHTGSYNEQFFGPGTRLTVL.

As for this clone: Mismatch with germline at one junction end may stem from a read error. The V and J genes are TRBV7-9 and TRBJ1-2; 9 bases agree with TRBD1. Per the germline V gene, CDR1 is SEHNR and CDR2 is FQNEAQ (reference sequence). The CDR3 contains 12 residues. This CDR3 reads CASSWTGEEASF. For the CDR3, the DNA is TGTGCCAGCAGCTGGACAGGGGAGGAGGCGTCCTTC.

The chain carries TRBV5-8 and TRBJ1-2, with 8 bases fitting TRBD1. Germline trimming cut 5 bases from V and 9 bases from J; bases unmatched to any gene: 15. The CDR3 length is 15 residues. Looked up from germline, CDR1 is SGHTS and CDR2 is YDEGEE. As DNA, the CDR3 is TGTGCCAGCAGTTCCTGGACAGGGTGGACGACAAGCTACACCTTC. This translates into CASSSWTGWTTSYTF.

This chain joins TRBV7-9 and TRBJ1-1, with 9 bases matching TRBD1. The germline gives CDR1 SEHNR, CDR2 FQNEAQ (reference sequence). The CDR3 totals 15 residues. The V gene end was trimmed by 6 bases and the J gene end by 5 bases; junction bases not matched to a gene: 10. CDR3 residues: CASSLTGGVGTEAFF. The CDR3 bases are TGTGCCAGCAGTCTTACAGGGGGCGTGGGGACTGAAGCTTTCTTT.

The CDR3 is CASSLGSGANTEAFF. CDR3 in DNA: TGTGCCAGCAGCTTGGGATCAGGGGCAAACACTGAAGCTTTCTTT. J is TRBJ1-1 and V is TRBV5-4; D might be TRBD1 (6 bases). Trimming shortened V by 0 bases and J by 2 bases, and 11 bases separated the two germline ends. Per the germline V gene, CDR1 is SGHNT and CDR2 is YYREEE (reference sequence). The CDR3 totals 15 residues.

The CDR3 DNA is TGTGCCAGCCGGGGTGTTGAAGCTTTCTTT. Protein: CASRGVEAFF. V is TRBV2 and J is TRBJ1-1; D is unresolved. V was cut by 8 bases and J by 7 bases, with 8 bases left in between. Germline V lookup: CDR1 SNHLY, CDR2 FYNNEI. The CDR3 is 10 amino acids.

This chain connects TRBV7-2 to TRBJ2-7, with D possibly being TRBD2 (5 bases). CDR3 length: 14 residues. Germline V gives CDR1 SGHTA, CDR2 FQGNSA. Trimming left V 5 bases short and J 2 bases short, with 13 bases between. CDR3 sequence reads: CASSQSQLAYEQYF. For the CDR3, the DNA is TGTGCCAGCAGCCAATCCCAACTAGCCTACGAGCAGTACTTC. The entire variable domain, with the rest obtained from reference TRBV7-2 and TRBJ2-7, is as follows: GAGVSQSPSNKVTEKGKDVELRCDPISGHTALYWYRQSLGQGLEFLIYFQGNSAPDKSGLPSDRFSAERTGGSVSTLTIQRTQQEDSAVYLCASSQSQLAYEQYFGPGTRLTVT.